This T cell receptor beta chain was found in a study of T cell responses to AZD1222 COVID-19 vaccine. Profiled with immunoSEQ multiplex PCR; TCRdb holds only in-frame clones, not every one. The repertoire holds nearly 200,000 clones, with approximately 94% as singletons. The CDR3 has 14 amino acids. V gave up 4 bases and J gave up 5 bases, with 9 bases separating them. The V gene's germline CDR1 is SNHLY and CDR2 FYNNEI. The material sequenced was peripheral blood, taken 28 days after the second AZD1222 dose. This clonotype was obtained from an adult who received the AZD1222 COVID-19 vaccine. This chain links TRBV2 with TRBJ1-6; D not resolved. CDR3 region: CASSVGPNNSPLHF. Written as DNA, the CDR3 is TGTGCCAGCAGTGTTGGACCGAATAATTCACCCCTCCACTTT.